This entry concerns a single T cell receptor (beta chain). This entry is derived from a study of blood T cell repertoires in COVID-19. About the research overall: Nucleic acid was either cDNA or gDNA, and it came from T cells, B-cell-depleted T cells, or PBMCs.

J was trimmed by 7 bases and V by 4 bases; bases with no gene match: 15. Germline V gene sequence: CDR1 MDHEN, CDR2 SYDVKM. The CDR3 runs to 16 residues. Per the authors' pipeline: Cell counts per sample came from amplifying reference gene primers. Repertoires were generated with immunoSEQ multiplex PCR, while TCRdb's copy carries only in-frame clones and drops some. The V and J calls and clone size come from that table; D and trimming were worked out from the DNA. In the table there are 240,000 or so clones, approximately 87% of which are singletons. This chain joins TRBV28 and TRBJ1-1, with 7 bases that match TRBD1. The material sequenced was peripheral blood. This receptor was obtained from a man in his fifties or sixties with acute or convalescent COVID-19. CDR3 sequence: CASSSVSTGKKIEAFF. The CDR3 DNA reads TGTGCCAGCAGTTCCGTTTCGACAGGGAAAAAGATTGAAGCTTTCTTT.